This T cell receptor (beta chain) was found in a study of spatial heterogeneity in lung cancer (dated by TCRdb to the late 2010s). Some background on the complete study: More beta-chain than alpha-chain transcripts were consistently detected, likely reflecting higher beta-chain transcript abundance. In the raw uncorrected reads, each unique combination of TCR and UMI appeared on average more than ten times. In non-small cell lung cancer, the study quantitatively compared TCR alpha and beta repertoires across several tumor regions, matched nontumor lung, and blood. The study linked features of the TCR repertoire to counts of nonsynonymous mutations, which were determined by whole-exome sequencing of tumor tissue. Both alpha and beta chains were TCR-sequenced in samples taken at surgery, namely 220 tumor regions, around 61 matched nontumor lung samples and around 53 PBMC samples. Beyond this particular receptor, the publication reports: Ubiquitous expanded tumor TCRs showed up in blood more often at tumor resection than at routine follow-up. Additional single-cell paired TCR alpha and beta sequencing was considered necessary to confirm, at a functional level, the hypothesis that regional TCRs recognize regional mutations.

This clonotype was seen ten or more times. What antigen it recognizes has not been identified. Within one base of it there is no much larger clone, and no base qualities were kept. Including the terminal cysteine and phenylalanine, the CDR3 comprises 12 residues. The kept DNA is CDR3 alone, 36 bases in frame from the first base. A distance of 9 bases separates the germline ends of V and J, which lose 6 bases and 6 bases respectively. Reading the germline V gene gives CDR1 KGHSH and CDR2 LQKENI. Library preparation was by 5' RACE. Sequencer: NextSeq 500. To allow correction of PCR and sequencing errors, the TCR library protocol tagged every TCR cDNA molecule with a unique molecular identifier. For the original study's pipeline: TCR identification, UMI-based error correction and CDR3 extraction were all carried out with Decombinator tools. TCRs above a frequency of 2 per 1,000, corresponding to the top 1% of the tumor frequency distribution, were defined as expanded. Renyi diversity was computed with the R vegan package after each repertoire had been subsampled 100 times to 5,000 TCRs. To build CDR3 similarity networks, amino acid triplet string-kernel similarity was used, and CDR3s were connected when their pairwise similarity was above 0.82. TCRdb reworked the public reads: Q25 trimming with fastp, MiXCR clone assembly, productive beta chains retained. Rows matching on CDR3 protein sequence are summarized as one entry with the most common DNA and genes. What appears here as the V and J calls and clone size reflects TCRdb's work, not the paper's. The table for this sample lists some 44,000 distinct CDR3 sequences; about an eighth of them were counted only once. The ten largest clones take up 50% to 65% of the sample.

The time point label for this specimen denotes: sample taken at primary tumor resection. Whole RNA extracted from tumor and nontumor lung tissue, or from cryopreserved PBMC samples, was used for TCR sequencing without cell sorting. Samples were obtained from approximately 70 patients with early-stage, untreated non-small cell lung cancer from the lung TRACERx cohort. A patient was chosen for TCR sequencing only when enough RNA was available from at least two tumor regions. The receptor comes from a male donor with early-stage non-small cell lung cancer. The chain employs TRBV18 and TRBJ2-1; D gene: possibly TRBD2, on 5 matching bases. Sequences were derived from PBMCs, sampled at surgery. The DNA sequence is as follows: TGTGCCAGCTCGACGGACTCCAATGAGCAGTTCTTC. The encoded protein is CASSTDSNEQFF.